This passage covers 21 T cell receptor beta chains from one sample sequenced in a study of identical twins. TCRdb processed the 5' RACE reads anew with MiXCR; each CDR3 protein has one entry. The sample yields approximately 470,000 distinct CDR3 sequences, approximately 14% seen once. These sequences were also reported in another study, on yellow fever vaccine responses in identical twins.

Sequencing input: CD4+ T cells sorted from blood. The receptors come from a woman between 18 and 30 years old in good health.

This clonotype was observed a handful of times. This chain joins TRBV20-1 and TRBJ2-3; D is undetermined. This CDR3 has 15 amino acids. CDR1 DFQATT and CDR2 SNEGSKA come from the germline V gene (reference sequence). Trimming shortened V by 6 bases and J by 2 bases, and 18 bases separated the two germline ends. In DNA, the CDR3 is TGCAGTGCCCTTCGCGGTGGGGTCCCCACAGATACGCAGTATTTT. Translation gives CSALRGGVPTDTQYF.

The chain carries TRBV12-3 or TRBV12-4 and TRBJ2-3, with 11 bases lining up with TRBD2. With V trimmed by 5 bases and J by 5 bases, 12 bases remained unmatched. The CDR3 is 17 residues long. CDR3 region: CASSRRGTSGGGDTQYF. Here the CDR3 DNA reads TGTGCCAGCAGTCGGAGAGGGACTAGCGGCGGGGGAGATACGCAGTATTTT.

A few counts support this clonotype. V gene TRBV12-3 or TRBV12-4 combines with J gene TRBJ2-7; TRBD2 matches 10 bases. With V trimmed by 5 bases and J by 7 bases, 5 bases remained unmatched. The CDR3 is made up of 13 amino acids. CDR3 region: CASSPGLAEEQYF. DNA of the CDR3: TGTGCCAGCAGTCCCGGACTAGCGGAAGAGCAGTACTTC.

This clonotype occurred a few times. The rearrangement links TRBV18 to TRBJ2-3; D is perhaps TRBD1 (6 bases). CDR1 is KGHSH, CDR2 LQKENI, per germline. With 3 bases removed from V and 0 bases from J, the gap between germline ends came to 13 bases. This CDR3 is 16 amino acids long. The CDR3 DNA reads TGTGCCAGCTCACCCCTCGGACAGATTAGCACAGATACGCAGTATTTT. Translating it yields CASSPLGQISTDTQYF.

This clonotype was found a few times. The rearrangement uses TRBV28 and TRBJ2-5; TRBD1 matches 11 bases. Trimming removed 4 bases from V and 6 bases from J; junction bases left unmatched: 13. Germline V lookup: CDR1 MDHEN, CDR2 SYDVKM. The CDR3 has 17 amino acids. CDR3 loop: CASSSPSAGTGGKTQYF. The CDR3 bases are TGTGCCAGCAGTTCGCCTAGCGCCGGGACAGGGGGGAAGACCCAGTACTTC.

CDR3 sequence: CASSGRAGAVDTQYF. CDR3 nucleotide sequence: TGTGCCAGCAGCGGTCGAGCGGGGGCCGTAGATACGCAGTATTTT. This chain links TRBV7-2 with TRBJ2-3, with 8 bases that match TRBD2. The CDR3 loop spans 15 amino acids. Trimming removed 5 bases from V and 5 bases from J; junction bases left unmatched: 9. CDR1 and CDR2 from the germline V gene are SGHTA and FQGNSA.

This clonotype was picked up a small number of times. The CDR3 region is CSARDRLTGTYNEQFF. CDR3 DNA: TGCAGTGCTAGAGATCGACTAACAGGTACTTACAATGAGCAGTTCTTC. The chain employs TRBV20-1 and TRBJ2-1, with D perhaps matching TRBD1 or TRBD2 (5 bases each). Per the germline V gene, CDR1 is DFQATT and CDR2 is SNEGSKA (reference sequence). The CDR3 extends over 16 amino acids. Trimming removed 0 bases from V and 4 bases from J, with 16 bases in between.

This clonotype was detected only a few times. The chain employs TRBV20-1 and TRBJ2-5, with D perhaps TRBD2 (5 bases). This CDR3 comprises 14 residues. The germline gives CDR1 DFQATT, CDR2 SNEGSKA (reference sequence). With 4 bases removed from V and 0 bases from J, the gap between germline ends came to 12 bases. CDR3 DNA: TGCAGTGCTACACCCAAGCGGAACCAAGAGACCCAGTACTTC. Residues: CSATPKRNQETQYF.

The CDR3 reads CASSFRRDFVGKTQYF. CDR3 in DNA: TGTGCCAGCAGTTTTCGCCGGGACTTTGTAGGGAAGACCCAGTACTTC. The chain has TRBV6-2 or TRBV6-3 and TRBJ2-5, with D possibly being TRBD2 (6 bases). CDR3 size: 16 residues. V gave up 4 bases and J gave up 6 bases, with 21 bases separating them. CDR1 MNHEY and CDR2 SVGEGT come from the germline V gene.

This clonotype was seen a few times. The chain recombines TRBV12-3 or TRBV12-4 with TRBJ2-1, with 11 bases identical to TRBD2. The CDR3 sequence is 16 residues long. The V and J ends lost 6 bases and 5 bases, in that order; junction bases with no gene match: 9. The CDR3 DNA follows: TGTGCCAGCAGCCGCACTAGCGGGGGTGGGAACAATGAGCAGTTCTTC. Its protein product is CASSRTSGGGNNEQFF.

The DNA of the CDR3 is TGCAGTGCTGGAAAGACTAGCGTGAGACAAGAGACCCAGTACTTC. Protein: CSAGKTSVRQETQYF. This chain connects TRBV20-1 to TRBJ2-5; 8 bases fit TRBD2. J gave up 2 bases and V 5 bases, and 10 bases lay outside the gene matches. Germline V gene lookup returns CDR1 DFQATT and CDR2 SNEGSKA (reference sequence). The CDR3 runs 15 residues.

This clonotype came up a few times. This chain connects TRBV19 to TRBJ1-2; 7 nucleotides agree with TRBD1. The CDR3 consists of 15 residues. V shed 3 bases and J 0 bases; nucleotides not matched to a gene: 4. From germline, CDR1 is LNHDA and CDR2 SQIVND (reference sequence). CDR3 nucleotide sequence: TGTGCCAGTAGTATCCGACAGGGATCTAACTATGGCTACACCTTC. This gives the protein CASSIRQGSNYGYTF.

The rearrangement uses TRBV11-3 and TRBJ1-4, with D possibly TRBD1 on 5 matching bases. Germline CDR1 and CDR2: SGHNT and YENEEA. The CDR3 loop spans 18 amino acids. The V gene lost 5 bases and the J gene lost 0 bases, with 19 bases spanning the gap. The CDR3 reads CASSLRRGREATNEKLFF. The CDR3 nucleotides read TGTGCCAGCAGCCTGAGAAGGGGAAGGGAGGCAACTAATGAAAAACTGTTTTTT.

This clonotype was seen repeatedly, ten times or more. The chain uses TRBV27 and TRBJ2-7, with TRBD2 as a possible D gene (6 bases). Germline CDR1 and CDR2: MNHEY and SMNVEV (reference sequence). V was clipped by 4 bases and J by 0 bases, with 16 bases between them. This CDR3 has 16 residues. CDR3 in amino acids: CASSSIGGPSSYEQYF. Written as DNA, the CDR3 is TGTGCCAGCAGTTCGATAGGAGGGCCAAGCTCCTACGAGCAGTACTTC.

This clonotype was counted at least ten times. The gene calls are TRBV15 and TRBJ1-1; TRBD1 aligns across 7 bases. Germline assignment: CDR1 LNHNV and CDR2 YYDKDF (reference sequence). This CDR3 is 16 amino acids long. The J segment lost 8 bases and the V segment lost 0 bases, leaving 12 bases of the junction unmatched. Here the CDR3 reads CATSRDQGRQGAEAFF. DNA for the CDR3: TGTGCCACCAGCAGAGATCAAGGTAGACAGGGAGCCGAAGCTTTCTTT.

This chain connects TRBV5-1 to TRBJ2-3, with 12 bases fitting TRBD2. The CDR3 consists of 17 residues. Germline CDR1 SGHRS, CDR2 YFSETQ. V shed 4 bases, J shed 1 base, and the junction held 7 bases outside the gene matches. The chain's CDR3 is CASSRYGTSGRTDTQYF. In DNA, the CDR3 is TGCGCCAGCAGCCGTTATGGGACTAGCGGGCGCACAGATACGCAGTATTTT.

This clonotype was picked up a small number of times. The CDR3 protein is CASSMTGANTGELFF. CDR3 bases: TGTGCCAGTAGTATGACAGGAGCGAACACCGGGGAGCTGTTTTTT. This rearrangement joins TRBV19 to TRBJ2-2, with D tentatively TRBD1 (6 bases). Trimming left V 3 bases short and J 0 bases short, with 8 bases between. Germline V gives CDR1 LNHDA, CDR2 SQIVND (reference sequence). This CDR3 comprises 15 residues.

The rearrangement joins TRBV20-1 to TRBJ2-1, with TRBD2 matching over 7 bases. V lost 6 bases and J lost 8; bases outside the gene matches: 4. This CDR3 has 11 residues. From germline, CDR1 is DFQATT and CDR2 SNEGSKA (reference sequence). The CDR3 DNA reads as TGCAGTGCCGGACTAGAACATGAGCAGTTCTTC. It is translated as CSAGLEHEQFF.

V and J are TRBV5-1 and TRBJ2-5, with D hard to call. The CDR3 covers 16 residues. With 0 bases removed from V and 1 base from J, the gap between germline ends came to 13 bases. Germline assignment: CDR1 SGHRS and CDR2 YFSETQ. CDR3 DNA: TGCGCCAGCAGCTTGGACTGGTCAGCCCCCCAAGAGACCCAGTACTTC. Its protein is CASSLDWSAPQETQYF.

The chain combines TRBV7-2 with TRBJ2-3; D is undetermined. Germline CDR1 and CDR2: SGHTA and FQGNSA. The V end was cut by 2 bases, the J end by 0 bases, with 9 bases between. The CDR3 contains 15 residues. The CDR3 sequence is CASSLIRLSTDTQYF. Written as DNA, the CDR3 is TGTGCCAGCAGCTTAATCCGTTTAAGCACAGATACGCAGTATTTT.

The rearrangement uses TRBV12-3 or TRBV12-4 and TRBJ2-2; a weak D match, TRBD1 (5 bases). The CDR3 length is 12 residues. Trimming took off 7 bases at V and 8 bases at J, with 11 bases between the two ends. The CDR3 loop is CASTRAAGELFF. CDR3 bases: TGTGCCAGCACCAGGGCGGCGGGGGAGCTGTTTTTT.